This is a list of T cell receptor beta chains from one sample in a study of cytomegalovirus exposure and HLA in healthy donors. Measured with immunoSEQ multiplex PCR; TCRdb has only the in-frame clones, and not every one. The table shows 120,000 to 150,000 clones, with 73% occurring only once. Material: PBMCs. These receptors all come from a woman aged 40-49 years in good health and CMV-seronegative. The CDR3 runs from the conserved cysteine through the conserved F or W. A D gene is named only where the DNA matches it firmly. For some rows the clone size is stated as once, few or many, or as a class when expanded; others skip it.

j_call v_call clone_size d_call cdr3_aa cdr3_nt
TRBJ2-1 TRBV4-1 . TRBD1 CASSHRDRDHNEQFF TGCGCCAGCAGCCACCGGGACAGGGACCACAATGAGCAGTTCTTC
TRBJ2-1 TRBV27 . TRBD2 CASRGGGAGSYNEQFF TGTGCCAGCAGGGGCGGGGGGGCGGGCTCCTACAATGAGCAGTTCTTC
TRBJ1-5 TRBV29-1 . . CSVDYERAGPQHF TGCAGCGTTGATTACGAGAGAGCTGGGCCCCAGCATTTT
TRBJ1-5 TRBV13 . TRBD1 CASSYGQGGVQPQHF TGTGCCAGCAGCTATGGACAGGGGGGAGTCCAGCCCCAGCATTTT
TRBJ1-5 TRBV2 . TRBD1 CASRPNRGQPQHF TGTGCCAGCAGACCCAACAGGGGGCAGCCCCAGCATTTT
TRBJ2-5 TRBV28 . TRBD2 CASSARSGGRETQYF TGTGCCAGCAGCGCGAGGAGCGGGGGGAGGGAGACCCAGTACTTC
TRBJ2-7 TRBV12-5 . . CASGLSSFEQYF TGTGCTAGTGGTTTGTCTAGCTTCGAGCAGTACTTC
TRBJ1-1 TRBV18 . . CASSPGADTEAFF TGTGCCAGCTCCCCCGGCGCGGACACTGAAGCTTTCTTT
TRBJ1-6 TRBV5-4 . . CASSLLQGLSYNSPLHF TGTGCCAGCAGCCTACTCCAGGGGCTGTCCTATAATTCACCCCTCCACTTT
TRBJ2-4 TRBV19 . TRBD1 CASSTRRGQGSFSLIQYF TGTGCCAGTAGTACTCGTAGGGGACAGGGGTCGTTCTCGCTCATTCAGTACTTC
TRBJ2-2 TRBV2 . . CASSPEGTGTGELFF TGTGCCAGCAGTCCTGAAGGCACGGGCACCGGGGAGCTGTTTTTT
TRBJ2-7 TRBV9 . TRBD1 CASSVRDSSYEQYF TGTGCCAGCAGCGTCCGGGACAGCTCCTACGAGCAGTACTTC
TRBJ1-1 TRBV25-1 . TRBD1 CASSEPGQGVFEAFF TGTGCCAGCAGTGAACCGGGACAGGGGGTTTTTGAAGCTTTCTTT
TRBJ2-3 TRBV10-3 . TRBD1 CAAHRDRETDTQYF TGTGCCGCCCACCGGGACAGGGAAACAGATACGCAGTATTTT
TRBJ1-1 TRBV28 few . CASSLSGATEAFF TGTGCCAGCAGTTTGAGCGGAGCCACTGAAGCTTTCTTT
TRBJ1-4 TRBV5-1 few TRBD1 CASSLGDRGPNEKLFF TGCGCCAGCAGCTTGGGGGACAGGGGCCCAAATGAAAAACTGTTTTTT
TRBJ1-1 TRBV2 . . CASSDQGNGLETEAFF TGTGCCAGCAGTGATCAGGGGAACGGACTGGAAACTGAAGCTTTCTTT
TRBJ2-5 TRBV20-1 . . CSAYRVETQYF TGCAGTGCCTACAGGGTGGAGACCCAGTACTTC
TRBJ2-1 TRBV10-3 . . CAISESARQQFF TGTGCCATCAGTGAGTCGGCCAGGCAGCAGTTCTTC
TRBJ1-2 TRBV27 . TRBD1 CATLDRVNGYTF TGTGCCACCCTTGACAGGGTGAATGGCTACACCTTC
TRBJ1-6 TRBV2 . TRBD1 CASSRDSLVSPLHF TGTGCCAGCAGTCGGGACAGCCTGGTTTCACCCCTCCACTTT
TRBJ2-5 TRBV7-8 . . CASLESGETQYF TGTGCCAGCCTCGAATCAGGAGAGACCCAGTACTTC
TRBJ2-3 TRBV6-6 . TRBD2 CASSRAGAGDTQYF TGTGCCAGCAGTCGAGCGGGGGCAGGAGATACGCAGTATTTT
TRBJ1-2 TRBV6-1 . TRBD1 CASSGGDRGLNYGYTF TGTGCCAGCAGTGGGGGGGACAGGGGACTTAACTATGGCTACACCTTC
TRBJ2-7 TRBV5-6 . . CASSLGGYEQYF TGTGCCAGCAGCTTAGGGGGTTACGAGCAGTACTTC
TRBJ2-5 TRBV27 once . CASSLSKGFAIETQYF TGTGCCAGCAGTTTATCGAAGGGGTTTGCCATAGAGACCCAGTACTTC
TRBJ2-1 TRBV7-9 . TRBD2 CASSTREVRDYPYNEQFF TGTGCCAGCAGCACCCGAGAGGTTAGGGACTACCCTTACAATGAGCAGTTCTTC
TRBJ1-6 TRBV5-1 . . CASSSPDSNSPLHF TGCGCCAGCAGCTCCCCGGACAGTAATTCACCCCTCCACTTT
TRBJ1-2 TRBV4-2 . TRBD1 CASSQAGGPYGYTF TGTGCCAGCAGCCAGGCAGGGGGCCCCTATGGCTACACCTTC
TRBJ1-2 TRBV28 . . CASSLGQERNYGYTF TGTGCCAGCAGTTTGGGGCAGGAAAGGAACTATGGCTACACCTTC
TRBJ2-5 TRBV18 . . CASSPPVMTSGAQYF TGTGCCAGCTCACCACCGGTGATGACCTCCGGGGCCCAGTACTTC
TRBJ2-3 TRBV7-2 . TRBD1 CASGRGQVWTDTQYF TGTGCCAGCGGCCGGGGACAGGTTTGGACAGATACGCAGTATTTT
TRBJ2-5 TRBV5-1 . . CASRPQGLQETQYF TGCGCCAGCAGGCCCCAGGGCCTCCAAGAGACCCAGTACTTC